This passage covers 21 T cell receptor beta chains from one sample sequenced in a study of T cells in Graves' hyperthyroidism and ophthalmopathy. TCR beta CDR3 region amplification was performed from RNA transcripts. HTBI primers drove first-round RT-PCR of the TCR CDR3. TCRdb processed the multiplex PCR reads anew with MiXCR; each CDR3 protein has one entry. The table shows roughly 510,000 distinct CDR3 sequences, with 46% occurring only once. Sequenced: peripheral blood or thyroid tissue (not recorded which). The receptors here all came from an adult woman with Graves' disease, either hyperthyroidism or ophthalmopathy (not recorded which).

This clonotype occurred a few times. This chain links TRBV20-1 with TRBJ2-2; D not resolved. Per germline, CDR1 DFQATT and CDR2 SNEGSKA (reference sequence). This CDR3 has 10 residues. V lost 3 bases, J lost 8 bases, and 4 bases lay in between. CDR3 nucleotides: TGCAGTGCTAGTTCAGGGGAGCTGTTTTTT. Protein sequence: CSASSGELFF.

This clonotype was seen ten or more times. The rearrangement joins TRBV19 to TRBJ2-7; D might be TRBD1 (6 bases). Trimming shortened V by 9 bases and J by 1 base, and 13 bases separated the two germline ends. The CDR3 is made up of 13 amino acids. Germline assignment: CDR1 LNHDA and CDR2 SQIVND (reference sequence). CDR3 protein: CASRLQGSYEQYF. DNA of the CDR3: TGTGCCAGCCGATTACAGGGATCCTACGAGCAGTACTTC.

This clonotype has at least ten counts. The chain is built from TRBV20-1 and TRBJ1-2, with D unresolved. The CDR3 has 12 residues. Germline V gene data show CDR1 as DFQATT and CDR2 as SNEGSKA (reference sequence). V gave up 0 bases and J gave up 8 bases, with 10 bases separating them. CDR3 sequence: CSARDLGYGYTF. CDR3 DNA sequence: TGCAGTGCTAGAGATCTGGGGTACGGCTACACCTTC.

This clonotype appeared a few times. In nucleotides, the CDR3 is TGCGCCAGCAGCCAGCCGACAGGGGATAATTCACCCCTCCACTTT. This codes for CASSQPTGDNSPLHF. This sequence joins TRBV4-1 and TRBJ1-6, with 8 bases matching TRBD1. Germline loops: CDR1 MGHRA, CDR2 YSYEKL. V gave up 3 bases and J gave up 5 bases; unmatched junction bases: 3. The CDR3 loop spans 15 amino acids.

A few counts support this clonotype. The chain uses TRBV7-2 and TRBJ1-6; D possibly corresponds to TRBD1 (5 bases). CDR1 SGHTA and CDR2 FQGNSA come from the germline V gene. This CDR3 contains 15 residues. The germline V and J ends were trimmed by 5 bases and 6 bases, with 14 bases remaining between them. The CDR3, as DNA: TGTGCCAGCAGCCCGCGGTTGGGGCTTAATTCACCCCTCCACTTT. Translation: CASSPRLGLNSPLHF.

The J gene is TRBJ1-2, the V gene TRBV7-9; a possible D gene is TRBD1 (5 bases). The CDR3 contains 13 residues. Trimming shortened V by 3 bases and J by 5 bases, and 10 bases separated the two germline ends. The germline CDR1 and CDR2 sequences are SEHNR and FQNEAQ (reference sequence). The CDR3 here is CASSFEGSYGYTF. CDR3 DNA sequence: TGTGCCAGCAGCTTCGAGGGGTCTTATGGCTACACCTTC.

This clonotype showed up just a few times. This sequence joins TRBV20-1 and TRBJ1-3; D is perhaps TRBD1 (5 bases). V gave up 7 bases and J gave up 0 bases, with 10 bases separating them. Germline values: CDR1 DFQATT, CDR2 SNEGSKA (reference sequence). The CDR3 is made up of 13 amino acids. The CDR3 sequence: CSVPGFSGNTIYF. In DNA form, the CDR3 reads TGCAGTGTCCCAGGGTTCTCTGGAAACACCATATATTTT.

A word on this clonotype: Possible read error: a much larger clone is one base away. V gene TRBV7-9 combines with J gene TRBJ2-3; D perhaps matches TRBD1 (6 bases). CDR3 length: 15 amino acids. The V end lost 5 bases, the J end lost 1 base, and 13 bases lay between the germline ends. Germline V gives CDR1 SEHNR, CDR2 FQNEAQ (reference sequence). The CDR3 DNA is TGTGCCAGCAGCCGTCAGGGGAGCCGCACAGATACGCAGTATTTT. This translates into CASSRQGSRTDTQYF. The full variable domain, completed using reference TRBV7-9 and TRBJ2-3, is DTGVSQNPRHKITKRGQNVTFRCDPISEHNRLYWYRQTLGQGPEFLTYFQNEAQLEKSRLLSDRFSAERPKGSFSTLEIQRTEQGDSAMYLCASSRQGSRTDTQYFGPGTRLTVL.

This clonotype was observed a handful of times. The chain is built from TRBV18 and TRBJ1-1, with D maybe TRBD1 (6 bases). Trimming shortened V by 3 bases and J by 3 bases, and 11 bases separated the two germline ends. The CDR3 sequence is 14 residues long. In germline, CDR1 is KGHSH, CDR2 LQKENI. The CDR3 loop reads CASSPSAGDTEAFF. The CDR3 DNA reads as TGTGCCAGCTCACCGAGTGCAGGGGACACTGAAGCTTTCTTT. Based on the CDR3 plus reference TRBV18 and TRBJ1-1, the full variable domain is NAGVMQNPRHLVRRRGQEARLRCSPMKGHSHVYWYRQLPEEGLKFMVYLQKENIIDESGMPKERFSAEFPKEGPSILRIQQVVRGDSAAYFCASSPSAGDTEAFFGQGTRLTVV.

Of note for this clonotype: With a much larger clone just one base away, this may be a read error. V and J are TRBV7-2 and TRBJ2-7, with 12 bases matching TRBD2. This CDR3 has 15 amino acids. Germline V gene lookup returns CDR1 SGHTA and CDR2 FQGNSA. Here the CDR3 DNA reads TGTGCCGGCAGCAAGACTAGCGGGGGTGGGTACGAGCAGTACTTC. The encoded protein is CAGSKTSGGGYEQYF.

This clonotype was seen only once. The chain joins TRBV5-1 to TRBJ1-1, with 10 bases fitting TRBD1. The CDR3 is 14 amino acids. The V gene's germline CDR1 is SGHRS and CDR2 YFSETQ. The V and J ends lost 4 bases and 6 bases, in that order; junction bases with no gene match: 6. The DNA of the CDR3 is TGCGCCAGCAGCGAGGGACAGGGGATCGCTGAAGCTTTCTTT. Its translation is CASSEGQGIAEAFF.

This clonotype was seen at least ten times. This chain's CDR3 is CSVVGLTSGANVLTF. The CDR3 DNA reads as TGCAGCGTTGTCGGCCTTACCTCTGGGGCCAACGTCCTGACTTTC. This chain connects TRBV29-1 to TRBJ2-6; no clear D gene. The ends were cut back, 4 bases at V and 0 bases at J, with 10 bases in the middle. Germline lookup yields CDR1 SQVTM and CDR2 ANQGSEA. The CDR3 is 15 residues long.

This clonotype has a count of ten or more. The J gene is TRBJ2-7, the V gene TRBV19; D tentatively fits TRBD1 or TRBD2 (5 bases each). Trimming left V 4 bases short and J 2 bases short, with 12 bases between. The CDR3 extends over 14 amino acids. The germline CDR1 and CDR2 sequences are LNHDA and SQIVND (reference sequence). The CDR3 is CASSNRDATYEQYF. CDR3 in DNA: TGTGCCAGTAGTAACCGGGACGCCACCTACGAGCAGTACTTC. The variable domain in full, with the rest retrieved from reference TRBV19 and TRBJ2-7, is DGGITQSPKYLFRKEGQNVTLSCEQNLNHDAMYWYRQDPGQGLRLIYYSQIVNDFQKGDIAEGYSVSREKKESFPLTVTSAQKNPTAFYLCASSNRDATYEQYFGPGTRLTVT.

This clonotype has a handful of counts. The V gene is TRBV9, the J gene TRBJ2-3; D might be TRBD1 or TRBD2, each matching 5 bases. Germline CDR1 is SGDLS and CDR2 is YYNGEE. V gave up 3 bases and J gave up 6 bases, with 14 bases separating them. CDR3 size: 14 residues. CDR3 loop: CASSEGPHPDTQYF. CDR3 DNA sequence: TGTGCCAGCAGCGAGGGACCCCACCCGGATACGCAGTATTTT.

The table lists this clonotype with a few counts. The chain is built from TRBV7-7 and TRBJ2-5; TRBD2 agrees at 13 bases. This CDR3 has 14 amino acids. Germline values: CDR1 SSHAT, CDR2 FNYEAQ (reference sequence). CDR3 DNA: TGTGCTAGCGGGACTAGCGGGACCAGCGAGACCCAGTACTTC. It translates to CASGTSGTSETQYF.

The V call is TRBV11-2, the J call TRBJ1-2; TRBD1 might be the D (6 bases). This CDR3 is 13 amino acids long. Between the trimmed V and J ends, which lost 11 bases and 6 bases, there was a span of 19 bases. Germline loops: CDR1 SGHAT, CDR2 FQNNGV. The CDR3 DNA sequence: TGTGCCCGGGACACTTCCGGGGACGATGGCTACACCTTC. This encodes CARDTSGDDGYTF.

This clonotype was seen at least ten times. The V gene is TRBV10-1, the J gene TRBJ2-7; tentative D call: TRBD1 (6 bases). This CDR3 contains 14 residues. CDR1 and CDR2 from the germline V gene are WNHNN and SYGVQD (reference sequence). Trimming pared 4 bases from V and 7 bases from J, leaving 17 bases between. CDR3 amino acids: CASSVGRGHSEQYF. CDR3 DNA sequence: TGCGCCAGCAGTGTTGGCAGGGGACATTCTGAGCAGTACTTC.

This rearrangement joins TRBV10-3 to TRBJ1-1, with a tentative D call TRBD1 (5 bases). The J call may be faulty, since TRBJ1-6 better matches the DNA end. CDR1 ENHRY and CDR2 SYGVKD come from the germline V gene. CDR3 length: 13 amino acids. For the CDR3, the DNA is TGTGCCATCAGTGAGGGGGGAGAATCACCCCTCCACTTT. It translates to CAISEGGESPLHF.

This clonotype has just a few counts. CDR3 sequence (DNA): TGTGCCATCAGTTCCGGGGGACTGGGTTCCCAGTACTTC. Amino acid sequence: CAISSGGLGSQYF. V and J are TRBV10-3 and TRBJ2-5; tentative D call: TRBD2 (6 bases). Trimming left V 5 bases short and J 9 bases short, with 16 bases between. In germline, CDR1 is ENHRY, CDR2 SYGVKD. The CDR3 loop spans 13 amino acids.

The V gene is TRBV7-9, the J gene TRBJ1-5; D is ambiguous. The CDR3 is made up of 16 amino acids. The germline V and J ends were trimmed by 6 bases and 11 bases, with 26 bases remaining between them. Germline CDR1 reads SEHNR; CDR2 reads FQNEAQ (reference sequence). CDR3: CASSPTSGRASETQHF. The DNA for the CDR3 is TGTGCCAGCAGTCCTACTAGCGGGAGGGCCTCAGAGACCCAGCATTTT. Full variable domain (outside the CDR3, taken from reference TRBV7-9 and TRBJ1-5): DTGVSQNPRHKITKRGQNVTFRCDPISEHNRLYWYRQTLGQGPEFLTYFQNEAQLEKSRLLSDRFSAERPKGSFSTLEIQRTEQGDSAMYLCASSPTSGRASETQHFGDGTRLSIL.

V usage is TRBV5-1 and J usage is TRBJ2-5; 7 bases agree with TRBD1. V trimming: 4 bases; J trimming: 1 base; junction bases outside the gene matches: 4. Germline CDR1 is SGHRS and CDR2 is YFSETQ. The CDR3 loop spans 14 amino acids. The CDR3 coding sequence is TGCGCCAGCAGCGTAGGACAGGTCCAAGAGACCCAGTACTTC. This encodes CASSVGQVQETQYF.